Each of the 13 T cell receptor beta chains below was sequenced from the same sample in a study of CD8 T cells in Susac syndrome. It was with random hexamers that roughly 0.45 to 1 ug RNA was reverse transcribed. TCRdb itself ran the immunoSEQ multiplex PCR reads through MiXCR, one entry per CDR3 protein. In the table there are over 120,000 distinct CDR3 sequences, 85% to 95% of which are singletons. Source material: CD4+ T cells from PBMCs. These receptors were obtained from a human donor with Susac syndrome.

This clonotype has more than one count but fewer than ten. V is TRBV5-1 and J is TRBJ2-7; 9 nucleotides agree with TRBD1. In germline, CDR1 is SGHRS, CDR2 YFSETQ. J gave up 4 bases and V 2 bases, and 16 bases lay outside the gene matches. CDR3 size: 18 residues. DNA of the CDR3: TGCGCCAGCAGCTTCTCCGGGACAGGGATATTAAGGGTTTACGAGCAGTACTTC. It yields the protein CASSFSGTGILRVYEQYF.

In the case of this clonotype: One junction end disagrees with the germline gene, perhaps due to a read error. The chain employs TRBV27 and TRBJ2-1; maybe TRBD1 (6 bases). The length of the CDR3 is 12 residues. Germline CDR1 MNHEY, CDR2 SMNVEV (reference sequence). As DNA, the CDR3 is TGTGCCAGCAGTTTATCGGCAGGCGAGGGGGTCTTC. Translating gives CASSLSAGEGVF.

The chain combines TRBV23-1 with TRBJ1-2; 8 bases align to TRBD1. Being an ORF, TRBV23-1 has a function that is uncertain. V gave up 6 bases and J gave up 7 bases; unmatched junction bases: 10. The CDR3 runs 14 residues. CDR3 protein: CASSPGTGGIGYTF. In DNA form, the CDR3 reads TGCGCCAGCAGCCCCGGGACAGGAGGTATTGGCTACACCTTC.

The V call is TRBV4-2, the J call TRBJ2-7, with D perhaps TRBD2 (5 bases). The CDR3 runs to 15 residues. The V end was cut by 4 bases, the J end by 0 bases, with 13 bases between. Germline CDR1 is LGHNA and CDR2 is YNFKEQ. CDR3 in amino acids: CASSPRGNPSYEQYF. Written as DNA, the CDR3 is TGTGCCAGCAGCCCCCGAGGGAACCCCTCCTACGAGCAGTACTTC.

The chain recombines TRBV9 with TRBJ2-3; TRBD2 is a possible D gene (6 bases). The germline V and J ends were trimmed by 5 bases and 0 bases, with 16 bases remaining between them. The CDR3 sequence is 16 residues long. Germline-derived CDR1 and CDR2 are SGDLS and YYNGEE. The CDR3 sequence: CASSLWGLESTDTQYF. Written as DNA, the CDR3 is TGTGCCAGCAGTTTGTGGGGACTCGAAAGCACAGATACGCAGTATTTT.

V gene TRBV4-1 combines with J gene TRBJ2-3; 7 bases are shared with TRBD2. Germline CDR1 and CDR2: MGHRA and YSYEKL. The CDR3 totals 16 residues. V lost 1 base to trimming and J lost 5 bases; unmatched junction nucleotides: 9. The CDR3 DNA reads TGCGCCAGCAGCCAAGGGGAGACTAGCTCGGGAGATACGCAGTATTTT. Translated, it gives CASSQGETSSGDTQYF.

V usage is TRBV18 and J usage is TRBJ2-6; unclear D gene. Germline values: CDR1 KGHSH, CDR2 LQKENI. V was cut by 3 bases and J by 0 bases, with 6 bases left in between. This CDR3 is 15 amino acids long. CDR3 nucleotides: TGTGCCAGCTCACCGGAGATCTCTGGGGCCAACGTCCTGACTTTC. This codes for CASSPEISGANVLTF.

The gene calls are TRBV30 and TRBJ1-3; no firm D call. This CDR3 has 12 amino acids. Trimming cost V 3 bases and J 4 bases, with 7 bases left between them. Germline-derived CDR1 and CDR2 are GTSNPN and SVGIG (reference sequence). The CDR3 DNA sequence: TGTGCCTGGAGCGAAGGAGGAAACACCATATATTTT. It is translated as CAWSEGGNTIYF.

The genes are TRBV11-3 and TRBJ2-2; maybe TRBD2 (6 bases). Between the trimmed V and J ends, which lost 3 bases and 7 bases, there was a span of 18 bases. Germline V gives CDR1 SGHNT, CDR2 YENEEA. The CDR3 loop spans 16 amino acids. The CDR3 DNA follows: TGTGCCAGCAGCTTTGGAGGGTCGGGTGCAGGCGGGGAGCTGTTTTTT. Its protein product is CASSFGGSGAGGELFF.

This chain connects TRBV20-1 to TRBJ1-2; D gene ambiguous. V lost 0 bases to trimming and J lost 4 bases, with 3 bases between them. Germline CDR1 DFQATT, CDR2 SNEGSKA (reference sequence). This CDR3 is 11 amino acids long. The CDR3 sequence: CSARDSYGYTF. CDR3 nucleotides: TGCAGTGCTAGAGATAGCTATGGCTACACCTTC.

V usage is TRBV18 and J usage is TRBJ1-1, with TRBD1 matching over 11 bases. Germline loops: CDR1 KGHSH, CDR2 LQKENI. CDR3 length equals 16 residues. V lost 8 bases to trimming and J lost 1 base; unmatched junction nucleotides: 9. CDR3 in DNA: TGTGCCAGCACTCTGGACAGGGGGCAGGGGAACACTGAAGCTTTCTTT. Amino acid sequence: CASTLDRGQGNTEAFF.

The chain couples TRBV28 to TRBJ2-5, with a tentative D call TRBD1 (6 bases). The CDR3 has 14 amino acids. Germline V gene lookup returns CDR1 MDHEN and CDR2 SYDVKM. Deletions cut 6 bases from V and 5 bases from J, with 16 bases between. CDR3 protein: CASSPTDRSETQYF. The DNA of the CDR3 is TGTGCCAGCAGCCCCACTGACAGGAGTGAGACCCAGTACTTC.

This chain links TRBV18 with TRBJ1-2; D is possibly TRBD1 (6 bases). The ends were cut back, 0 bases at V and 6 bases at J, with 20 bases in the middle. The CDR3 spans 17 residues. From germline, CDR1 is KGHSH and CDR2 LQKENI. The CDR3 region is CASSPPSSGDKSHGYTF. CDR3 coding DNA: TGTGCCAGCTCACCACCGTCGTCAGGGGACAAATCGCATGGCTACACCTTC.